This passage covers 8 T cell receptor beta chains from one sample sequenced in a study of metastatic and nonmetastatic thyroid tumors. MiXCR re-clonotyped the PCR reads for TCRdb. The data contain several thousand clones, about 25% of them singletons. Prior to thyroid surgery, none of the patients had received any treatment. Sequencing was performed on adjacent normal tissue. The receptors were gathered from a female donor with papillary thyroid cancer or a benign thyroid nodule (not recorded which). Some clones in this sample may be carry-over from other donors' samples.

This clone was counted many times. The rearrangement joins TRBV18 to TRBJ1-2, with D possibly TRBD1 on 6 matching bases. V lost 3 bases and J lost 4, with 21 bases in between. Germline CDR1 and CDR2: KGHSH and LQKENI. CDR3 length: 17 amino acids. This CDR3 is CASSPTIVRGRSYGYTF. DNA for the CDR3: TGTGCCAGCTCACCTACAATTGTGCGGGGGCGCTCCTATGGCTACACCTTC.

The sample holds a few counts of this clone. The chain has TRBV29-1 and TRBJ1-1, with 10 bases matching TRBD1. Germline V gene data show CDR1 as SQVTM and CDR2 as ANQGSEA. The J segment lost 6 bases and the V segment lost 7 bases, leaving 5 bases of the junction unmatched. The CDR3 totals 12 residues. CDR3 sequence reads: CSATDRGAEAFF. The CDR3 DNA follows: TGCAGCGCCACGGACAGGGGGGCTGAAGCTTTCTTT. Supplemented by reference TRBV29-1 and TRBJ1-1, the full variable domain reads SAVISQKPSRDICQRGTSLTIQCQVDSQVTMMFWYRQQPGQSLTLIATANQGSEATYESGFVIDKFPISRPNLTFSTLTVSNMSPEDSSIYLCSATDRGAEAFFGQGTRLTVV.

This clone is labeled as medium-sized. V and J are TRBV19 and TRBJ1-5; no clear D. The CDR3 contains 15 residues. Trimming stripped 0 bases from V and 3 bases from J, with 9 bases between. Looked up from germline, CDR1 is LNHDA and CDR2 is SQIVND (reference sequence). The CDR3 bases are TGTGCCAGTAGTATAGATTGGCGTACCAATCAGCCCCAGCATTTT. Its protein is CASSIDWRTNQPQHF.

This clone is deemed medium-sized. This chain joins TRBV12-3 or TRBV12-4 and TRBJ1-1, with D unresolved. The CDR3 length is 12 residues. V was pared by 1 base and J by 11 bases, with 11 bases between. The CDR3 DNA reads as TGTGCCAGCAGTTTAGGAATAGGGCCGGCTTTCTTT. Translation gives CASSLGIGPAFF.

In this sample, this clone is medium-sized. This chain links TRBV6-4 with TRBJ2-1; 12 nucleotides match TRBD2. V was clipped by 6 bases and J by 3 bases; unmatched bases: 12. The length of the CDR3 is 18 residues. Germline CDR1 and CDR2: MRHNA and SNTAGT. This CDR3 is CASRKVPSGRAHYNEQFF. DNA of the CDR3: TGTGCCAGCAGGAAGGTTCCTAGCGGGAGGGCCCACTACAATGAGCAGTTCTTC.

This clone is categorized as medium-sized. The CDR3 region has the DNA TGTGCCAGTCAAGGGACACCAGCCTACGAGCAGTACTTC. This gives the protein CASQGTPAYEQYF. The genes are TRBV2 and TRBJ2-7, with TRBD1 as a possible D gene (6 bases). CDR3 length equals 13 residues. Germline CDR1 and CDR2: SNHLY and FYNNEI. The germline V and J ends were trimmed by 9 bases and 2 bases, with 14 bases remaining between them. Using reference TRBV2 and TRBJ2-7 for the parts outside the CDR3, the full variable domain is EPEVTQTPSHQVTQMGQEVILRCVPISNHLYFYWYRQILGQKVEFLVSFYNNEISEKSEIFDDQFSVERPDGSNFTLKIRSTKLEDSAMYFCASQGTPAYEQYFGPGTRLTVT.

J is TRBJ1-2 and V is TRBV5-1, with 8 bases fitting TRBD1. CDR3 length: 16 amino acids. The ends lost 4 bases at V and 0 bases at J; junction bases unmatched: 8. In germline, CDR1 is SGHRS, CDR2 YFSETQ. CDR3 DNA: TGCGCCAGCAGCCCCTTAGGACAGGGTTCTAACTATGGCTACACCTTC. Translating it yields CASSPLGQGSNYGYTF.

This chain connects TRBV12-3 or TRBV12-4 to TRBJ1-2, with 8 bases fitting TRBD1. Germline trimming cut 6 bases from V and 7 bases from J; bases unmatched to any gene: 13. This CDR3 is built from 15 residues. The CDR3 protein is CASRPAQGARVGYTF. For the CDR3, the DNA is TGTGCCAGCAGACCCGCGCAGGGGGCTCGGGTTGGCTACACCTTC.